A single sample is the source of the 16 T cell receptor beta chains below, sequenced in a study of T-cell memory formation after mild COVID-19. A single record per CDR3 protein comes from TCRdb applying MiXCR to the 5' RACE reads. The profile shows under 450,000 distinct CDR3 sequences, 20% to 30% of them singletons. The sample comprised PBMCs or a T cell subset sorted from them (not recorded which). Receptors originate from an adult woman who had mild COVID-19 (a few samples of this study predate the infection). Cell type and time point are not known.

This chain joins TRBV11-2 and TRBJ2-1; D remains unclear. From germline, CDR1 is SGHAT and CDR2 FQNNGV. V was cut by 3 bases and J by 5 bases, with 11 bases left in between. This CDR3 contains 14 residues. The chain's CDR3 is CASSLVGRHNEQFF. The DNA for the CDR3 is TGTGCCAGCAGCTTGGTTGGGCGGCACAATGAGCAGTTCTTC.

The chain couples TRBV5-4 to TRBJ2-1; 11 bases fit TRBD1. CDR1 and CDR2 (germline): SGHNT, YYREEE (reference sequence). The CDR3 covers 15 residues. J lost 4 bases, V lost 3 bases, and 3 bases had no gene match. The CDR3 DNA reads as TGTGCCAGCAGCTGGGACAGGGGGTTTTACAATGAGCAGTTCTTC. This encodes CASSWDRGFYNEQFF. Filled out from reference TRBV5-4 and TRBJ2-1, the complete variable domain reads ETGVTQSPTHLIKTRGQQVTLRCSSQSGHNTVSWYQQALGQGPQFIFQYYREEENGRGNFPPRFSGLQFPNYSSELNVNALELDDSALYLCASSWDRGFYNEQFFGPGTRLTVL.

This chain connects TRBV5-4 to TRBJ1-1, with 9 bases that match TRBD1. Germline V gives CDR1 SGHNT, CDR2 YYREEE (reference sequence). J gave up 5 bases and V 4 bases, and 9 bases lay outside the gene matches. The CDR3 runs to 15 residues. CDR3 sequence: CASSLPGTGITEAFF. In nucleotides, the CDR3 is TGTGCCAGCAGCCTCCCCGGGACAGGGATAACTGAAGCTTTCTTT. The variable domain in full, with the rest retrieved from reference TRBV5-4 and TRBJ1-1, is ETGVTQSPTHLIKTRGQQVTLRCSSQSGHNTVSWYQQALGQGPQFIFQYYREEENGRGNFPPRFSGLQFPNYSSELNVNALELDDSALYLCASSLPGTGITEAFFGQGTRLTVV.

The chain links TRBV12-3 or TRBV12-4 to TRBJ1-2, with D maybe TRBD1 (6 bases). The CDR3 runs to 15 residues. V was pared by 7 bases and J by 7 bases, with 22 bases between. The CDR3 here is CASMSVGAVVSGYTF. The DNA for the CDR3 is TGTGCCAGCATGAGTGTGGGGGCGGTGGTTTCTGGCTACACCTTC.

The chain uses TRBV7-9 and TRBJ2-1, with D possibly being TRBD2 (5 bases). CDR1 is SEHNR and CDR2 is FQNEAQ in the germline V gene (reference sequence). The CDR3 has 12 residues. Trimming shortened V by 8 bases and J by 4 bases, and 9 bases separated the two germline ends. CDR3 in DNA: TGTGCCAGCGACGGCGGGTACAATGAGCAGTTCTTC. Its protein is CASDGGYNEQFF.

This clonotype occurred a few times. The V call is TRBV25-1, the J call TRBJ1-1, with 7 bases identical to TRBD1. The germline V gene has CDR1 MGHDK and CDR2 SYGVNS. This CDR3 has 16 residues. V trimming: 4 bases; J trimming: 0 bases; junction bases outside the gene matches: 8. The CDR3 region is CASSAGRGQLNTEAFF. The CDR3 DNA is TGTGCCAGCAGTGCCGGACGGGGACAGTTGAACACTGAAGCTTTCTTT.

This chain links TRBV6-5 with TRBJ2-7; the D gene is possibly TRBD1 (5 bases). With 2 bases removed from V and 4 bases from J, the gap between germline ends came to 9 bases. The germline gives CDR1 MNHEY, CDR2 SVGAGI. CDR3 size: 13 residues. The CDR3 here is CASSYGREYEQYF. The DNA for the CDR3 is TGTGCCAGCAGTTACGGCAGGGAATACGAGCAGTACTTC.

This clonotype was seen a handful of times. The chain joins TRBV6-7 to TRBJ2-1; D is uncertain. TRBV6-7 carries the ORF label, with uncertain function. The CDR3 loop spans 15 amino acids. Trimming took 5 bases from V and 10 from J, leaving 21 bases between them. The DNA for the CDR3 is TGTGCCAGCAGTCCGCGCCCTGGGCCGCTCAACGAGCAGTTCTTC. It encodes CASSPRPGPLNEQFF.

The J gene is TRBJ1-2, the V gene TRBV12-3 or TRBV12-4; the D gene is possibly TRBD1 (6 bases). The CDR3 runs 13 residues. The germline V and J ends were trimmed by 5 bases and 4 bases, with 11 bases remaining between them. DNA of the CDR3: TGTGCCAGCAGTGCTACAGGGATCTATGGCTACACCTTC. This gives the protein CASSATGIYGYTF.

This clonotype was counted ten times or more. The rearrangement links TRBV7-9 to TRBJ2-4, with D possibly matching TRBD1 (6 bases). Germline V gives CDR1 SEHNR, CDR2 FQNEAQ (reference sequence). The CDR3 runs 15 residues. Trimming removed 5 bases at V and 8 bases at J, with 19 bases between. The CDR3 sequence: CASSRTEEFGDIQYF. Here the CDR3 DNA reads TGTGCCAGCAGCCGGACAGAGGAATTCGGAGACATTCAGTACTTC.

The table lists this clonotype with a few counts. The rearrangement links TRBV12-3 or TRBV12-4 to TRBJ2-1; no definite D call. Trimming took 3 bases from V and 11 from J, leaving 26 bases between them. This CDR3 contains 17 residues. CDR3 sequence (DNA): TGTGCCAGCAGTTTTCATGCACGGGTAGACCTTGGTGCGAAGCAGTTCTTC. It yields the protein CASSFHARVDLGAKQFF.

The chain recombines TRBV20-1 with TRBJ2-1; 9 bases line up with TRBD2. Germline trimming cut 0 bases from V and 4 bases from J; bases unmatched to any gene: 10. Germline V gene lookup returns CDR1 DFQATT and CDR2 SNEGSKA (reference sequence). This CDR3 region has 17 residues. The CDR3 protein is CSARDVVGGGVYNEQFF. CDR3 bases: TGCAGTGCTAGAGATGTGGTCGGCGGGGGGGTTTACAATGAGCAGTTCTTC.

In this sample, this clonotype turned up a few times. This chain connects TRBV6-6 to TRBJ2-7; the D gene could be TRBD1 or TRBD2 (5 bases each). CDR3 length: 14 amino acids. CDR1 and CDR2 from the germline V gene are MNHNY and SVGAGI (reference sequence). V was cut by 8 bases and J by 6 bases, with 20 bases left in between. The CDR3, as DNA: TGTGCCAGCCAATTTGGGGACCGTAAGAGCGAGCAGTACTTC. As protein: CASQFGDRKSEQYF.

This sequence joins TRBV7-9 and TRBJ1-3; D remains ambiguous. The CDR3 extends over 13 amino acids. Germline V gene sequence: CDR1 SEHNR, CDR2 FQNEAQ (reference sequence). V was trimmed by 1 base and J by 4 bases, leaving 5 bases between them. Here the CDR3 reads CASSLGEGNTIYF. The CDR3 DNA follows: TGTGCCAGCAGCTTAGGGGAAGGAAACACCATATATTTT.

The rearrangement uses TRBV7-9 and TRBJ1-1; D call uncertain. V was cut by 3 bases and J by 2 bases, with 25 bases left in between. This CDR3 region has 19 residues. CDR1 and CDR2 from the germline V gene are SEHNR and FQNEAQ (reference sequence). The CDR3 DNA follows: TGTGCCAGCAGCTTGTTCTTCGGGCGCTTGCCAGAGATAAACACTGAAGCTTTCTTT. Translating it yields CASSLFFGRLPEINTEAFF.

CDR3: CASSWDSLQETQYF. The DNA for the CDR3 is TGTGCCAGCAGTTGGGACTCCTTGCAAGAGACCCAGTACTTC. This rearrangement joins TRBV6-5 to TRBJ2-5; possibly TRBD2 for D (6 bases). Germline V gives CDR1 MNHEY, CDR2 SVGAGI. The CDR3 has 14 amino acids. With 4 bases removed from V and 2 bases from J, the gap between germline ends came to 11 bases.